These 4 T cell receptor beta chains share one sample of origin, sequenced in a study of control samples from healthy donors and cancer patients. Some clones are missing from TCRdb's copy, which holds only in-frame ones; the method was immunoSEQ multiplex PCR. This sample has about 90,000 clones, with over 85% found just once. Sequencing used blood. All receptors come from a woman aged 25 to 39 in good health.

The chain links TRBV9 to TRBJ2-5; D gene unclear. From germline, CDR1 is SGDLS and CDR2 YYNGEE. V lost 3 bases and J 2 bases, leaving 11 bases between the germline ends. This CDR3 region has 14 residues. CDR3 protein: CASSEDGQQETQYF. The CDR3 coding sequence is TGTGCCAGCAGCGAGGACGGGCAACAAGAGACCCAGTACTTC.

The V and J genes are TRBV5-1 and TRBJ2-5, with D possibly being TRBD1 or TRBD2 (6 bases each). The length of the CDR3 is 16 residues. Deletions cut 1 base from V and 4 bases from J, with 17 bases between. CDR1 and CDR2 (germline): SGHRS, YFSETQ. This CDR3 reads CASSLFQTGGRETQYF. The CDR3 coding sequence is TGCGCCAGCAGCTTGTTCCAGACAGGAGGGAGAGAGACCCAGTACTTC.

The rearrangement links TRBV7-9 to TRBJ1-1; TRBD1 agrees at 7 bases. Germline lookup yields CDR1 SEHNR and CDR2 FQNEAQ (reference sequence). This CDR3 comprises 14 residues. V trimming: 5 bases; J trimming: 4 bases; junction bases outside the gene matches: 7. The CDR3, as DNA: TGTGCCAGCAGCAAGGGGACAGTCGGCACTGAAGCTTTCTTT. Residues: CASSKGTVGTEAFF.

The V and J genes are TRBV20-1 and TRBJ1-1, with TRBD1 as a possible D gene (5 bases). This CDR3 region has 16 residues. In germline, CDR1 is DFQATT, CDR2 SNEGSKA (reference sequence). V was shortened by 4 bases and J by 1 base, with 19 bases between the two germline ends. Here the CDR3 reads CSATDFLYGGNTEAFF. The CDR3 coding sequence is TGCAGTGCTACTGACTTTTTATACGGGGGGAACACTGAAGCTTTCTTT.